This section outlines one TCR beta chain sequence together with its context. Its antigen is unidentified. The source of the sample is a study of T cell repertoires in cytomegalovirus infection. From the reads, TCRdb called clonotypes with MiXCR, one entry per CDR3 protein. The table lists under 300,000 distinct CDR3 sequences, 9% to 15% of them singletons. Study results and caveats: Identification of carriers of CMV plus the relevant HLA was performed using cumulative public TCR beta family frequency.

The CDR3 is made up of 15 amino acids. CDR1 LNHDA and CDR2 SQIVND come from the germline V gene (reference sequence). Trimming took 5 bases from V and 1 from J, leaving 12 bases between them. The TCR sequence derives from a human donor in good health (CMV status not recorded). Some clones in this sample may be carry-over from other donors' samples. The V gene is TRBV19, the J gene TRBJ2-4; D remains unclear. Sequencing used PBMCs. This CDR3 is CASSPSHLAKNIQYF. CDR3 DNA: TGTGCCAGTAGTCCCTCCCACCTTGCCAAAAACATTCAGTACTTC.